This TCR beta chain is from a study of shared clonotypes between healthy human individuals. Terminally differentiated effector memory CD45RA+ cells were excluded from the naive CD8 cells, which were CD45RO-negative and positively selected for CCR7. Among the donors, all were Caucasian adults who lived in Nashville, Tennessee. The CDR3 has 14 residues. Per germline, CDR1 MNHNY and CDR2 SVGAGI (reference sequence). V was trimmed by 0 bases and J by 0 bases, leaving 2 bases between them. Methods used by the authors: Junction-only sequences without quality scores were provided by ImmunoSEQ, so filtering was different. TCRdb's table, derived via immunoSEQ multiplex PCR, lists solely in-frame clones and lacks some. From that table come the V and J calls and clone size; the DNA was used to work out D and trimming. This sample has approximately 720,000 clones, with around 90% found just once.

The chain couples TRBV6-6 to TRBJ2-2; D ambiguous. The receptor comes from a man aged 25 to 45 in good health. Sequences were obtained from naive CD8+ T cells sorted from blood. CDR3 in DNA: TGTGCCAGCAGTTACTCCTCGAACACCGGGGAGCTGTTTTTT. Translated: CASSYSSNTGELFF.